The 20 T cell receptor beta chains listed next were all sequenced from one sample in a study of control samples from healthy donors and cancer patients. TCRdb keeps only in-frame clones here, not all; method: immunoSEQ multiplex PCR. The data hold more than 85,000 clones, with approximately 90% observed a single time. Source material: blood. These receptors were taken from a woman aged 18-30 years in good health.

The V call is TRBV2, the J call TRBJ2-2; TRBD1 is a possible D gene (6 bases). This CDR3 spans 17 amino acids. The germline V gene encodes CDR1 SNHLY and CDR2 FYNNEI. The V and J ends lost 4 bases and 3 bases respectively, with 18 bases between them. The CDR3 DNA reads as TGTGCCAGCAGTGTTACAGGGCGTGAAGCTCACACCGGGGAGCTGTTTTTT. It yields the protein CASSVTGREAHTGELFF.

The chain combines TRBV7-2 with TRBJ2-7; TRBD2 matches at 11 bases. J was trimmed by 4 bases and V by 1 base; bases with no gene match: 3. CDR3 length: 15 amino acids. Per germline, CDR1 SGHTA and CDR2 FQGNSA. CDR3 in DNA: TGTGCCAGCAGCTTAGTCGGGACTAGCGGATACGAGCAGTACTTC. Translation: CASSLVGTSGYEQYF.

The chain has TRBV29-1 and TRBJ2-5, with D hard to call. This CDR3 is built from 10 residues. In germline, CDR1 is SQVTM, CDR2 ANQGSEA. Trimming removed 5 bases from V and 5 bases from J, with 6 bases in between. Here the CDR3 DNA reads TGCAGCGTTTCTTGGGAGACCCAGTACTTC. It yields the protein CSVSWETQYF.

CDR3 loop: CASGITTDTQYF. In nucleotides, the CDR3 is TGTGCCAGCGGGATTACCACAGATACGCAGTATTTT. The rearrangement joins TRBV2 to TRBJ2-3; D is uncertain. Germline V gives CDR1 SNHLY, CDR2 FYNNEI. V lost 8 bases and J 2 bases, leaving 8 bases between the germline ends. There are 12 residues in the CDR3.

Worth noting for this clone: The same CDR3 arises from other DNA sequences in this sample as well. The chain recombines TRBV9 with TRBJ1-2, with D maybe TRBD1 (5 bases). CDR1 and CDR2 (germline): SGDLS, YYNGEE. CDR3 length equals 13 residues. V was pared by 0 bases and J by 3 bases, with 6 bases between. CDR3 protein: CASSVGGDYGYTF. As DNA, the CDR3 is TGTGCCAGCAGCGTAGGGGGGGACTATGGCTACACCTTC.

Here the CDR3 reads CASREGPSNQPQHF. CDR3 DNA: TGTGCCAGTCGAGAGGGACCGAGCAATCAGCCCCAGCATTTT. The gene calls are TRBV19 and TRBJ1-5; a possible D gene is TRBD1 (5 bases). This CDR3 region has 14 residues. The germline V gene has CDR1 LNHDA and CDR2 SQIVND (reference sequence). The ends were cut back, 8 bases at V and 1 base at J, with 12 bases in the middle.

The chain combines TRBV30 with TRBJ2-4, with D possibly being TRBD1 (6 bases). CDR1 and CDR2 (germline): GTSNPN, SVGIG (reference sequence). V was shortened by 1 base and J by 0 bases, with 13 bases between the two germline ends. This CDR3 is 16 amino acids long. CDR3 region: CAWSEWDTPAKNIQYF. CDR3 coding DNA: TGTGCCTGGAGTGAGTGGGACACCCCAGCCAAAAACATTCAGTACTTC.

The CDR3 DNA reads as TGTGCCAGCCAAGGCCGACTAGCGGCTTGCACAGATACGCAGTATTTT. Encoded protein: CASQGRLAACTDTQYF. The gene calls are TRBV6-4 and TRBJ2-3; 9 positions agree with TRBD2. V lost 8 bases and J lost 1; bases outside the gene matches: 10. Germline V gives CDR1 MRHNA, CDR2 SNTAGT. This CDR3 is built from 16 residues.

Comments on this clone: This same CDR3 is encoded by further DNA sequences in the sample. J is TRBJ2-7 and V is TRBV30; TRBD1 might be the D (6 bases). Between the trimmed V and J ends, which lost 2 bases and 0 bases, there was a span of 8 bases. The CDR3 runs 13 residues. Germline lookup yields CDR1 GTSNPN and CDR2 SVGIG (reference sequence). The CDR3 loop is CAWSRDTSYEQYF. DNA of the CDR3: TGTGCCTGGAGTAGGGACACCTCCTACGAGCAGTACTTC. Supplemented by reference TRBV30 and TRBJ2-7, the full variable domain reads SQTIHQWPATLVQPVGSPLSLECTVEGTSNPNLYWYRQAAGRGLQLLFYSVGIGQISSEVPQNLSASRPQDRQFILSSKKLLLSDSGFYLCAWSRDTSYEQYFGPGTRLTVT.

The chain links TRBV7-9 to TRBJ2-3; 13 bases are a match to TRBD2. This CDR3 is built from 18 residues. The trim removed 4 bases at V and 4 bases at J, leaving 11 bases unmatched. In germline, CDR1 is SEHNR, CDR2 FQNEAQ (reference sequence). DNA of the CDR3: TGTGCCAGCAGCTGGGGATCCGGGACTAGCGGGATGGCAGATACGCAGTATTTT. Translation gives CASSWGSGTSGMADTQYF.

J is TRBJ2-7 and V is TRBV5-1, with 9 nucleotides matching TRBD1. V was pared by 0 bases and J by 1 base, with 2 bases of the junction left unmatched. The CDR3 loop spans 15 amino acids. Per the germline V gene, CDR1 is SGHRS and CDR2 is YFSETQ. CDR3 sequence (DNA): TGCGCCAGCAGCTTGGTAGGGACAGGGTCCTACGAGCAGTACTTC. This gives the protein CASSLVGTGSYEQYF.

For the CDR3, the DNA is TGTGCCAGCAGCCAAGCTTCAGGGGGTTACGAGCAGTACTTC. It is translated as CASSQASGGYEQYF. The chain carries TRBV4-2 and TRBJ2-7; 7 bases line up with TRBD1. In germline, CDR1 is LGHNA, CDR2 YNFKEQ. After removal of 1 base from V and 4 bases from J, the junction contained 4 bases not matched to a gene. This CDR3 contains 14 residues.

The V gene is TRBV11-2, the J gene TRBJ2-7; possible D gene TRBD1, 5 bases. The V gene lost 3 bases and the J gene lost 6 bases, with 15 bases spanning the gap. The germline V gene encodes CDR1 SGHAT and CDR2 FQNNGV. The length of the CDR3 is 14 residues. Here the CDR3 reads CASSLAWAGFEQYF. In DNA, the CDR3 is TGTGCCAGCAGCTTGGCGTGGGCAGGGTTCGAGCAGTACTTC.

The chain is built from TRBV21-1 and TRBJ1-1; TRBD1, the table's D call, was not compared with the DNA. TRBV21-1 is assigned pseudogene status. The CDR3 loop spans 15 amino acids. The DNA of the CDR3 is TGTGCCAGCAGCAAACATACAGGGGGCATGCCTGAAGCTTTCTTT. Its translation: CASSKHTGGMPEAFF.

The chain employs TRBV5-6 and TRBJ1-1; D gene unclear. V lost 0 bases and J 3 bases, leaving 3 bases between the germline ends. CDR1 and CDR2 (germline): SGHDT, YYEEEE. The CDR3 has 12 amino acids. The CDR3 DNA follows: TGTGCCAGCAGCTTGGTCGACACTGAAGCTTTCTTT. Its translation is CASSLVDTEAFF.

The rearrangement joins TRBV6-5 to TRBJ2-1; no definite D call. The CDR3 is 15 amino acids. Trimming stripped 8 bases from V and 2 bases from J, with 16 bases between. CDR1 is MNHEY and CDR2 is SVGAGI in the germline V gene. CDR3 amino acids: CASQRTLVTYNEQFF. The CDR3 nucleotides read TGTGCCAGCCAGAGAACCCTCGTAACCTACAATGAGCAGTTCTTC.

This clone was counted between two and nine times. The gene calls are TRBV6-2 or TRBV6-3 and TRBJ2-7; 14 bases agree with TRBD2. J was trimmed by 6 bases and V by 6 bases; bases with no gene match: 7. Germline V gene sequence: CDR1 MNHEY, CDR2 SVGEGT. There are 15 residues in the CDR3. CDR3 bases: TGTGCCAGCAGCTCGACTAGCGGGGGGGCCGCCGAGCAGTACTTC. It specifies CASSSTSGGAAEQYF.

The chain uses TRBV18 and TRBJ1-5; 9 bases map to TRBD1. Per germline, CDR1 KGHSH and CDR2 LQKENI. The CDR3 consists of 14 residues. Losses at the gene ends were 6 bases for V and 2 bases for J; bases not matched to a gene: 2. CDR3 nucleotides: TGTGCCAGCTCGGGGGACAGGGGCAATCAGCCCCAGCATTTT. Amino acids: CASSGDRGNQPQHF.

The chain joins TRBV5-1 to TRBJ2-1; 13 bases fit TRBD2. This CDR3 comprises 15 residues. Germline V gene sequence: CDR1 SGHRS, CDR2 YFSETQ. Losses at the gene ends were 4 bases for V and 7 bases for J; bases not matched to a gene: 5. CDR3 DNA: TGCGCCAGCAGCCCAGGACTAGCGGGAGTAAATGAGCAGTTCTTC. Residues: CASSPGLAGVNEQFF.

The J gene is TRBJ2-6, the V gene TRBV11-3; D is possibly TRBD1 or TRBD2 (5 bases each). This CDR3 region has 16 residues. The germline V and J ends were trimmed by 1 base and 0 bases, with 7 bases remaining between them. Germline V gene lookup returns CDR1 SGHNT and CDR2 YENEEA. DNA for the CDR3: TGTGCCAGCAGCTTAGGGGGGTTCTCTGGGGCCAACGTCCTGACTTTC. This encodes CASSLGGFSGANVLTF.